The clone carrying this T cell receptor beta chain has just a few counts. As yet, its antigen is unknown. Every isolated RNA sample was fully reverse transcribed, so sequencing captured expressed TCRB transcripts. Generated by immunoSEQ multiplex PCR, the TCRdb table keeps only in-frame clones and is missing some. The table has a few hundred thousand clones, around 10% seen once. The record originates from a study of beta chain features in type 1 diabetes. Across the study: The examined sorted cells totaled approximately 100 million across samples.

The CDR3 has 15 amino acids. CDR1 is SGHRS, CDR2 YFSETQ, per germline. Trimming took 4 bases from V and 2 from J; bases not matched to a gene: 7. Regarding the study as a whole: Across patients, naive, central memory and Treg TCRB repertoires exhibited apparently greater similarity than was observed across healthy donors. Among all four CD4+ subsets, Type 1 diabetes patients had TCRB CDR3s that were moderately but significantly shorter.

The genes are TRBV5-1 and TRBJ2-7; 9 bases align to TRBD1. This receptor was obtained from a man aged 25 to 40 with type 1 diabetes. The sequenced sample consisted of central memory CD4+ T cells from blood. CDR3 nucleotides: TGCGCCAGCAGCCAAGCCGGGACAGGGCCCTACGAGCAGTACTTC. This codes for CASSQAGTGPYEQYF.